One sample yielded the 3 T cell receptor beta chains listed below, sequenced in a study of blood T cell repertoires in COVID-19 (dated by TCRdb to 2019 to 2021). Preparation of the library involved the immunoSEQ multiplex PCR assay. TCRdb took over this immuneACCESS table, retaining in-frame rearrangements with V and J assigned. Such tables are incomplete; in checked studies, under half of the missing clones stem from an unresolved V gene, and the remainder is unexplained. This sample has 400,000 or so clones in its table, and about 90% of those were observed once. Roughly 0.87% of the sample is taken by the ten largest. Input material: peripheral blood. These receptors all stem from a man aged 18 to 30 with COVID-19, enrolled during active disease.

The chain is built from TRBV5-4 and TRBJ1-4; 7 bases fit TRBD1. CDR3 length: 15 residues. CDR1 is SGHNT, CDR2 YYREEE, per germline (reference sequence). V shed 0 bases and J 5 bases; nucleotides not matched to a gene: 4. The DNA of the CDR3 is TGTGCCAGCAGCTTGGGGACAGGTTTGAATGAAAAACTGTTTTTT. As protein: CASSLGTGLNEKLFF.

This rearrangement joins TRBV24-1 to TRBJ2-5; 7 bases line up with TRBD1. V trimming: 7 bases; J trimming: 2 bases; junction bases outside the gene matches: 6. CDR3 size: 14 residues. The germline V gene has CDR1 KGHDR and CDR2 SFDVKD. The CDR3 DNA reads TGTGCCACCAGGGCTCCGGGACAGCAAGAGACCCAGTACTTC. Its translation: CATRAPGQQETQYF.

CDR3 residues: CASSLGGQGANEQFF. Written as DNA, the CDR3 is TGTGCCAGCAGTCTAGGGGGACAGGGAGCGAATGAGCAGTTCTTC. This chain connects TRBV28 to TRBJ2-1; 9 positions agree with TRBD1. The CDR3 consists of 15 residues. CDR1 is MDHEN and CDR2 is SYDVKM in the germline V gene. The ends lost 5 bases at V and 7 bases at J; junction bases unmatched: 9. The full variable domain, its missing parts supplied by reference TRBV28 and TRBJ2-1, is DVKVTQSSRYLVKRTGEKVFLECVQDMDHENMFWYRQDPGLGLRLIYFSYDVKMKEKGDIPEGYSVSREKKERFSLILESASTNQTSMYLCASSLGGQGANEQFFGPGTRLTVL.